This T cell receptor beta chain was observed in a study of blood T cell repertoires in COVID-19. In this sample, this clone turned up a few times. Germline-derived CDR1 and CDR2 are SEHNR and FQNEAQ (reference sequence). The germline V and J ends were trimmed by 5 bases and 0 bases, with 14 bases remaining between them. The length of the CDR3 is 16 residues. Libraries were prepared by immunoSEQ multiplex PCR; TCRdb keeps only in-frame clonotypes and omits some of them. The profile shows roughly 200,000 clones, under 90% of them singletons. The TCR sequence derives from a woman younger than 45 with acute COVID-19. The sequenced sample consisted of PBMCs or T cells enriched from blood (not recorded which). The chain combines TRBV7-9 with TRBJ1-3; D ambiguous. The CDR3 protein is CASSPPLRGSGNTIYF. CDR3 nucleotides: TGTGCCAGCAGCCCCCCCTTACGGGGCTCTGGAAACACCATATATTTT.